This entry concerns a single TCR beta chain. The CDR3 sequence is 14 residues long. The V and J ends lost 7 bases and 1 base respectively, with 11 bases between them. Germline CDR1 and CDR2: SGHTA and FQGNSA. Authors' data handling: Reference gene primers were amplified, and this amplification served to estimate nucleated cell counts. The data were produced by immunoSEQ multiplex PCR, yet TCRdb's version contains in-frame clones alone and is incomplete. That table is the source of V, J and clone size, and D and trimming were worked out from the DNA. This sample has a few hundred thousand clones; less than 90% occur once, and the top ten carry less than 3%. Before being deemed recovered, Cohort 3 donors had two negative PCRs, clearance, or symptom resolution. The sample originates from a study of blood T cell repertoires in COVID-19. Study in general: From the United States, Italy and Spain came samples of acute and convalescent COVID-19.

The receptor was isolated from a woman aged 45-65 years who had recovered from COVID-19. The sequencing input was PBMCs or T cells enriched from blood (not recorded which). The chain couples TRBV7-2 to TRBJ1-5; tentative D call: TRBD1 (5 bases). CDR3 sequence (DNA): TGTGCCAGCAATATTTGGGGCAGCAATCAGCCCCAGCATTTT. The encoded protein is CASNIWGSNQPQHF.